Sequencing of this T cell receptor (beta chain) was carried out in a study of CD8 T cells in Susac syndrome. Background on the study: Clinical remission applied to fewer than ten sequenced Susac syndrome patients, and six had active disease. Study-wide findings and caveats: Clonal expansion was not observed in the Susac syndrome CD4+ T cell repertoires.

Comments on this clonotype: Its antigen is unidentified.

Random hexamers were used to reverse transcribe the RNA input (roughly 0.5 to 1 ug). By means of immunoSEQ multiplex PCR, TCR beta CDR3 spanning 54 Vbeta and 13 Jbeta underwent amplification. TCRdb recomputed calls from the immunoSEQ multiplex PCR reads with MiXCR, one row per CDR3 protein. The table has some 240,000 distinct CDR3 sequences, 90% to 96% seen once. V lost 6 bases, J lost 9 bases, and 11 bases lay in between. Per germline, CDR1 DFQATT and CDR2 SNEGSKA (reference sequence). The CDR3 covers 10 residues. FACS enriched CD8+ TEMRA cells, while bulk CD8+ and CD4+ were negatively isolated. Specimen: CD4+ T cells from PBMCs. This clonotype originated in a human donor with Susac syndrome. The V and J genes are TRBV20-1 and TRBJ1-2; maybe TRBD1 (5 bases). The CDR3 DNA follows: TGCAGTGCGTTTAGACAGAGCTACACCTTC. As protein: CSAFRQSYTF.